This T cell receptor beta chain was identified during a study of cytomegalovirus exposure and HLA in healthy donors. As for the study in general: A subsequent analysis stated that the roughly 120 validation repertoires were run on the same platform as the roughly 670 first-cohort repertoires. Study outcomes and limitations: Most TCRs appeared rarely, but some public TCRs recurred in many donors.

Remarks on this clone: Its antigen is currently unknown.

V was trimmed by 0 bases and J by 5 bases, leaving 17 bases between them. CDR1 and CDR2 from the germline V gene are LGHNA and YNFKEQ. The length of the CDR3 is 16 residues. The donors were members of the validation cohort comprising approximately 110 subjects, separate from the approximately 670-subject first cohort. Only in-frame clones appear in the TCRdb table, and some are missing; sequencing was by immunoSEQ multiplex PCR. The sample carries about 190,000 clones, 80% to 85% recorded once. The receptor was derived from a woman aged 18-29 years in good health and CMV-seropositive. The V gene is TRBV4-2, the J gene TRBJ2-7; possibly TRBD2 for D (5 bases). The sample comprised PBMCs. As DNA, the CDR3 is TGTGCCAGCAGCCAAGAAGAATCGGGGTCTGGGCACGAGCAGTACTTC. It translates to CASSQEESGSGHEQYF.